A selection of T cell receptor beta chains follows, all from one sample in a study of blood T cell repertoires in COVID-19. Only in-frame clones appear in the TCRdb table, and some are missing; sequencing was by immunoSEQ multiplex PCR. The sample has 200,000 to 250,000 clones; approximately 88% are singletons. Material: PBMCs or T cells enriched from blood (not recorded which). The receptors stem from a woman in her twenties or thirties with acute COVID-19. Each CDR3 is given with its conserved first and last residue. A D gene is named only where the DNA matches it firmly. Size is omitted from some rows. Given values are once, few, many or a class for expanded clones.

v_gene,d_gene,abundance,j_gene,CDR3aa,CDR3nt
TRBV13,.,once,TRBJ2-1,CASSLRGGPRNEQFF,TGTGCCAGCAGCTTGAGGGGGGGCCCTAGGAATGAGCAGTTCTTC
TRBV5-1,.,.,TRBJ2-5,CASSSTSSQETQYF,TGCGCCAGCAGCTCCACTAGCTCTCAAGAGACCCAGTACTTC
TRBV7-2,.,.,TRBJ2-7,CASSLQAYEQYF,TGTGCCAGCAGCCTCCAGGCCTACGAGCAGTACTTC
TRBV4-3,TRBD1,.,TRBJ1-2,CASSQVPGGSNYGYTF,TGCGCCAGCAGCCAAGTACCAGGGGGCAGTAACTATGGCTACACCTTC
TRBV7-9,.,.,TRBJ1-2,CASSLVKTESYGYTF,TGTGCCAGCAGCTTAGTAAAGACAGAATCCTATGGCTACACCTTC
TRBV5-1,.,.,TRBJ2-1,CASSLGGSSNNEQFF,TGCGCCAGCAGCTTGGGGGGCAGTTCTAACAATGAGCAGTTCTTC
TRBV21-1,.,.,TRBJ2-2,CASSKLIGQGRNTGELFF,TGTGCCAGCAGCAAATTAATCGGACAGGGTAGGAACACCGGGGAGCTGTTTTTT
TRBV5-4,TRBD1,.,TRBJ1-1,CASSLSSRQGRLSEAFF,TGTGCCAGCAGCTTGAGCTCCAGACAGGGCAGACTCTCTGAAGCTTTCTTT
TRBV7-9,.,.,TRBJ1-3,CASSSVTGTTGNTIYF,TGTGCCAGCAGCTCGGTAACCGGGACAACTGGAAACACCATATATTTT
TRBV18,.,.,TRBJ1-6,CASSPPEGYSPLHF,TGTGCCAGCTCACCACCGGAGGGTTATTCACCCCTCCACTTT
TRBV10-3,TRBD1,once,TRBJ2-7,CAISGPGQGQYEQYF,TGTGCCATCAGTGGACCGGGACAGGGCCAGTACGAGCAGTACTTC
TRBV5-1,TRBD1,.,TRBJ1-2,CASSWDSENYGYTF,TGCGCCAGCAGCTGGGACAGTGAAAACTATGGCTACACCTTC
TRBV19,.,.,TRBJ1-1,CASTDTSRTTEAFF,TGTGCCAGTACAGACACCTCTCGAACCACTGAAGCTTTCTTT
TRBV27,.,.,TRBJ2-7,CASSFDSSYEQYF,TGTGCCAGCAGTTTCGACAGCTCCTACGAGCAGTACTTC
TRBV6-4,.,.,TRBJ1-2,CASRPGTHNYGYTF,TGTGCCAGCAGACCCGGGACACACAACTATGGCTACACCTTC
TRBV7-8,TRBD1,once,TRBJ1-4,CASRRDRVGANEKLFF,TGTGCCAGCAGGCGGGACAGGGTTGGGGCTAATGAAAAACTGTTTTTT
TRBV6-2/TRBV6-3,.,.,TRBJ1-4,CASSYRSGGFESKLFF,TGTGCCAGCAGTTACCGCTCGGGTGGATTCGAATCAAAACTGTTTTTT
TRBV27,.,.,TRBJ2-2,CASSSDTIDGELFF,TGTGCCAGCAGTTCGGACACTATCGACGGGGAGCTGTTTTTT
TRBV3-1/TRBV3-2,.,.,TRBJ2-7,CASSNSFSPVEQYF,TGTGCCAGCAGCAACAGTTTCTCCCCAGTCGAGCAGTACTTC
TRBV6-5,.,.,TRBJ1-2,CASSYSSGGGYTF,TGTGCCAGCAGTTACTCGTCGGGAGGCGGCTACACCTTC
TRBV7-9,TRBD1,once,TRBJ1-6,CASSPDRDYNSPLHF,TGTGCCAGCAGCCCCGACAGGGACTATAATTCACCCCTCCACTTT
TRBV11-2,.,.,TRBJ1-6,CASSLYRANSPLHF,TGTGCCAGCAGCTTATACAGGGCGAATTCACCCCTCCACTTT
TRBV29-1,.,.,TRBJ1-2,CSAADKGYGYTF,TGCAGCGCCGCGGACAAAGGCTATGGCTACACCTTC
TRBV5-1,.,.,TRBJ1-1,CASSLALDSPTTEAFF,TGCGCCAGCAGCTTGGCCCTGGACAGTCCAACAACTGAAGCTTTCTTT
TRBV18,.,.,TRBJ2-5,CASSEYEDQETQYF,TGTGCCAGCTCAGAGTATGAAGACCAAGAGACCCAGTACTTC
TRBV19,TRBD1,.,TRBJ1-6,CASSPRTGNADSPLHF,TGTGCCAGTAGTCCCCGGACAGGGAACGCGGATTCACCCCTCCACTTT
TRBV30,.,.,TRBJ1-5,CALGRVGQPQHF,TGTGCCCTAGGCAGGGTTGGTCAGCCCCAGCATTTT
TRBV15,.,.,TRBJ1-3,CATSRDRELGGSGNTIYF,TGTGCCACCAGCAGAGATCGTGAGTTAGGGGGCTCTGGAAACACCATATATTTT
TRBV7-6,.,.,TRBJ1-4,CASSLESATNEKLFF,TGTGCCAGCAGCTTAGAGAGTGCAACTAATGAAAAACTGTTTTTT
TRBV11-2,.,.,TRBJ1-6,CASSLLSGKRDNSPLHF,TGTGCCAGCAGCTTACTGTCAGGAAAGAGGGATAATTCACCCCTCCACTTT
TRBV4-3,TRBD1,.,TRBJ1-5,CASSQGQGPQPQHF,TGCGCCAGCAGCCAAGGACAGGGGCCTCAGCCCCAGCATTTT
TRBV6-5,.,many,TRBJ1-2,CASSTRAYGYTF,TGTGCCAGCAGCACGCGAGCCTATGGCTACACCTTC
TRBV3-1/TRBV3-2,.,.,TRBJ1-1,CASSRGLHTEAFF,TGTGCCAGCAGTCGAGGCCTCCACACTGAAGCTTTCTTT
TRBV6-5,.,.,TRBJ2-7,CASSLRQTYEQYF,TGTGCCAGCAGTCTAAGACAGACCTACGAGCAGTACTTC
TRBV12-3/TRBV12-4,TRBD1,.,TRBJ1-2,CASSLRDSYGYTF,TGTGCCAGCAGTCTCCGGGACAGCTATGGCTACACCTTC
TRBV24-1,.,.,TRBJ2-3,CATSAGLSSGTDTQYF,TGTGCCACCAGTGCGGGACTCAGCTCAGGGACAGATACGCAGTATTTT
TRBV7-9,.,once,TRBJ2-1,CASSLGKSGDEQFF,TGTGCCAGCAGCTTAGGTAAAAGCGGCGATGAGCAGTTCTTC
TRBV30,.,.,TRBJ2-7,CAWTRGISYEQYF,TGTGCCTGGACCAGGGGAATCTCCTACGAGCAGTACTTC
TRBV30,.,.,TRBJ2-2,CAWSPASAGELFF,TGTGCCTGGAGCCCGGCTAGCGCCGGGGAGCTGTTTTTT
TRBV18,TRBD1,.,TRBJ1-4,CASSPGQGYEKLFF,TGTGCCAGCTCACCGGGACAGGGATATGAAAAACTGTTTTTT
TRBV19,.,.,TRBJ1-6,CASSSAGPSYNSPLHF,TGTGCCAGTAGTAGTGCAGGGCCCTCCTATAATTCACCCCTCCACTTT
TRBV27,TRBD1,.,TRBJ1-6,CASARQGGHNSPLHF,TGTGCCAGCGCTCGACAGGGAGGACATAATTCACCCCTCCACTTT
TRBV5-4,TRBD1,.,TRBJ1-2,CASSSQGAYGYTF,TGTGCCAGCAGCTCACAGGGGGCCTATGGCTACACCTTC
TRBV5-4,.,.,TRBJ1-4,CASSSSGSRGGLLNEKLFF,TGTGCCAGCAGCTCATCAGGCAGTAGGGGTGGCCTCCTAAATGAAAAACTGTTTTTT
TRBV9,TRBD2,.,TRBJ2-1,CASSPGLAGESEQFF,TGTGCCAGCAGCCCCGGACTAGCGGGGGAGAGTGAGCAGTTCTTC
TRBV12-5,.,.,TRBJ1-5,CASGLPIHRVEQPQHF,TGTGCTAGTGGTTTGCCCATTCACAGGGTAGAGCAGCCCCAGCATTTT
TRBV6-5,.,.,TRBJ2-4,CASRAGTLFQYF,TGTGCCAGCAGGGCCGGGACACTCTTTCAGTACTTC
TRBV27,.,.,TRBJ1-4,CASSRRVPNEKLFF,TGTGCCAGCAGCCGCAGGGTGCCTAATGAAAAACTGTTTTTT
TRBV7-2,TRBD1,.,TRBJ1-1,CASSSRDRGMNTEAFF,TGTGCCAGCAGCTCACGGGACAGGGGGATGAACACTGAAGCTTTCTTT
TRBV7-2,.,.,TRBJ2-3,CASSLVGAADTQYF,TGTGCCAGCAGCTTGGTTGGGGCCGCAGATACGCAGTATTTT
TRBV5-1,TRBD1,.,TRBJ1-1,CASSYGQGDSLGAFF,TGCGCCAGCAGCTACGGACAGGGGGATTCTCTCGGGGCTTTCTTT
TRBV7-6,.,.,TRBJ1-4,CASSTPLGSSYEKLFF,TGTGCCAGCAGCACCCCATTGGGCAGTTCTTATGAAAAACTGTTTTTT
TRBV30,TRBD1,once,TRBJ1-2,CAYSGGRGYGYTF,TGTGCCTATTCAGGGGGCCGGGGCTATGGCTACACCTTC
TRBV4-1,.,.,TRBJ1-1,CASSQGRGNEYTEAFF,TGCGCCAGCAGCCAGGGGAGGGGAAATGAGTACACTGAAGCTTTCTTT
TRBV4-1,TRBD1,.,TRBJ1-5,CASSQPTGGKKPQHF,TGCGCCAGCAGCCAACCGACAGGGGGCAAAAAGCCCCAGCATTTT